Reported below is one TCR beta chain. What it binds is not known. Germline V gives CDR1 MGHDK, CDR2 SYGVNS. The V end lost 9 bases, the J end lost 2 bases, and 19 bases lay between the germline ends. This CDR3 contains 15 residues. This entry belongs to a study of glioma-infiltrating T cells. Notes on the study in general: Tissue-blood divergence was below expectation in non-neoplastic patients, above in gliomas. CDR3 overlap between tissue and blood was very small.

The iRepertoire nested amplicon-rescue multiplex PCR amplified TCR alpha and beta CDR3s from RNA. TCRdb re-derived calls from the multiplex PCR reads in MiXCR, one entry per CDR3 protein. The sample includes under 200,000 distinct CDR3 sequences, about 46% of them seen just once. The sequenced material came from glioma tissue, nonneoplastic brain tissue, or PBMCs (not recorded which). The J gene is TRBJ1-1, the V gene TRBV25-1, with D perhaps TRBD1 (5 bases). The source of this sequence is a human donor with low-grade glioma or glioblastoma, undergoing nonglioma brain surgery, or in good health (not recorded which). In nucleotides, the CDR3 is TGTGCCAGTAGTAGTTTGCCGACAGACAACACTGAAGCTTTCTTT. Translating gives CASSSLPTDNTEAFF.